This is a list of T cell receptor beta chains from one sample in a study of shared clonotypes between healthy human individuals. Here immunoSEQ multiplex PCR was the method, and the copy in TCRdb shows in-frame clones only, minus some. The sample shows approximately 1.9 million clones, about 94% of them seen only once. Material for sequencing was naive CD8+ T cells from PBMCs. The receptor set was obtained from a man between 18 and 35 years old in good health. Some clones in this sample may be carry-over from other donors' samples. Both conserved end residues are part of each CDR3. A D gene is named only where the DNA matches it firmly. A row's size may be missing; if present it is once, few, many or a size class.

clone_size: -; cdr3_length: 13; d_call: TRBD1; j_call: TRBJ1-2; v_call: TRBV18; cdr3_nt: TGTGCCAGCTCACCACCGGGGACAGGGGCGGACACCTTC; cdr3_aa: CASSPPGTGADTF
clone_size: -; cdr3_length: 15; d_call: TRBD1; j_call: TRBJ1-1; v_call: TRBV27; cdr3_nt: TGTGCCACCTTCGAACAGGGGCGCCTGGGAACTGAAGCTTTCTTT; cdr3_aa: CATFEQGRLGTEAFF
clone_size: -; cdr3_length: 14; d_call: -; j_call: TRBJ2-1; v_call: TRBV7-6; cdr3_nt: TGTGCCAGCAGCTTCGCACTGGATGGGAATGAGCAGTTCTTC; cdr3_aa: CASSFALDGNEQFF
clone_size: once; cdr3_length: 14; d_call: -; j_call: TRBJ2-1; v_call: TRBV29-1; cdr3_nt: TGCAGCGTTGGGAGGGGGAGTTCCTACAATGAGCAGTTCTTC; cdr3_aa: CSVGRGSSYNEQFF
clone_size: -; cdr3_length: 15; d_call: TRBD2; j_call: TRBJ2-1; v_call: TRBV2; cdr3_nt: TGTGCCAGCAGTATCGGACTAGCCCCAGGGTATGAGCAGTTCTTC; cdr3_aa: CASSIGLAPGYEQFF
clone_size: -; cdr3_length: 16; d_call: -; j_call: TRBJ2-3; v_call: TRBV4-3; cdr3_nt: TGCGCCAGCAGCCACGCACTAGATGTTCGGGCAGATACGCAGTATTTT; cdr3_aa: CASSHALDVRADTQYF
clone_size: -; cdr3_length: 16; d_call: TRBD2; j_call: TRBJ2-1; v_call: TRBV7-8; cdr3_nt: TGTGCCAGCAGCCCCCCTAGCGGGAGCTCCTACAATGAGCAGTTCTTC; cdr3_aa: CASSPPSGSSYNEQFF
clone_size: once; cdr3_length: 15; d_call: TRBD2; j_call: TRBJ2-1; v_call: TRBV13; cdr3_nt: TGTGCCAGCAGCTTACTAGCGGGCTCATACAATGAGCAGTTCTTC; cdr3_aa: CASSLLAGSYNEQFF
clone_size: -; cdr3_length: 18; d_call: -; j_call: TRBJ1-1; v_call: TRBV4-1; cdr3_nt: TGCGCCAGCAGCCAGGGGGTTAACGGGGAGGTATGGAACACTGAAGCTTTCTTT; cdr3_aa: CASSQGVNGEVWNTEAFF
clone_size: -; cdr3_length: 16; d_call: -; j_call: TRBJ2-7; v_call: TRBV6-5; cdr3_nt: TGTGCCAGCAGTTACTCTACCGGGAGTATGGCCTACGAGCAGTACTTC; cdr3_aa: CASSYSTGSMAYEQYF
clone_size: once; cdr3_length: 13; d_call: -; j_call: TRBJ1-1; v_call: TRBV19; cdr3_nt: TGTGCCAGTAGTATTGTGACAGCTTCTGAAGCTTTCTTT; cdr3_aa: CASSIVTASEAFF
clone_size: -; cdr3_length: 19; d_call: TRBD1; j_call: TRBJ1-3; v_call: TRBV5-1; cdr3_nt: TGCGCCAGCAGCTACGCACCGGGACAGGAAGCGCAGACTCGGAGCACCATATATTTT; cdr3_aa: CASSYAPGQEAQTRSTIYF
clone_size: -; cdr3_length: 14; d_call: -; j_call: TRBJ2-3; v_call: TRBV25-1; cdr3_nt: TGTGCCAGCAGTCCCGGGGGCGCTACAGATACGCAGTATTTT; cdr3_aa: CASSPGGATDTQYF
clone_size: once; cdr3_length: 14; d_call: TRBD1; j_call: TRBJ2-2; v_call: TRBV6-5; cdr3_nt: TGTGCCAGCGGGACAGGGACGCGGACCGGGGAGCTGTTTTTT; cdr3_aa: CASGTGTRTGELFF
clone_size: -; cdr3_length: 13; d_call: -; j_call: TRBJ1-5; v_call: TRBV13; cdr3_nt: TGTGCCAGCGAATCTTTTAGCAATCAGCCCCAGCATTTT; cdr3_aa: CASESFSNQPQHF
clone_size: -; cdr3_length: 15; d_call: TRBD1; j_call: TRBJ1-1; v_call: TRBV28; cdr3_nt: TGTGCCAGCAGTTTCCGTGGACAGGGGTACACTGAAGCTTTCTTT; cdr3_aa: CASSFRGQGYTEAFF
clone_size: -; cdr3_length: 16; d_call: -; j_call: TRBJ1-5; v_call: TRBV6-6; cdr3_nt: TGTGCCAGCAGTCCCCTGGTGGAGGGCGACAATCAGCCCCAGCATTTT; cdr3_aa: CASSPLVEGDNQPQHF